A few counts support the clone carrying this T cell receptor (beta chain). The antigen is undetermined. The CDR3 has 14 residues. The V gene lost 4 bases and the J gene lost 8 bases, with 18 bases spanning the gap. Germline values: CDR1 SGDLS, CDR2 YYNGEE. This sample stems from a study of memory B cells and T cells in multiple sclerosis. Separate sequencing covered autoproliferating (CFSE-dim) and non-proliferating (CFSE-high) T cells from stimulus-free culture. Pooled replicate wells came from some 50 million CFSE-labeled PBMCs cultured less than eight days without stimulus. Data came from immunoSEQ multiplex PCR; TCRdb stores just in-frame clones and leaves some out. This sample yields roughly 12,000 clones, of which about 83% are seen a single time; less than 3.5% belongs to the top ten.

The TCR was taken from a human donor with multiple sclerosis. J is TRBJ1-1 and V is TRBV9; D is perhaps TRBD1 (5 bases). Specimen: PBMCs from blood kept in culture. The CDR3 DNA is TGTGCCAGCAGCTCCGGGGCCCGCACCAGCGAAGCTTTCTTT. Translated, it gives CASSSGARTSEAFF.